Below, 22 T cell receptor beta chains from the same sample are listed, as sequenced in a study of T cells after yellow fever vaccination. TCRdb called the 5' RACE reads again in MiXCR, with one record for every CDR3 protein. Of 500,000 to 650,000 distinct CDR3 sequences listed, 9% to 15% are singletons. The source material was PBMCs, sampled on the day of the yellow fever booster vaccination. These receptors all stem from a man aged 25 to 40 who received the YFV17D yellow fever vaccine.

The CDR3 nucleotides are TGTGCCAGCAGATCATCGGGACTAGCGGTCAGCTCCTACAATGAGCAGTTCTTC. It is translated as CASRSSGLAVSSYNEQFF. This chain joins TRBV11-1 and TRBJ2-1, with 11 positions matching TRBD2. The CDR3 length is 18 residues. The germline CDR1 and CDR2 sequences are SGHAT and FQDESV (reference sequence). Trimming cost V 6 bases and J 0 bases; bases outside gene matches: 10.

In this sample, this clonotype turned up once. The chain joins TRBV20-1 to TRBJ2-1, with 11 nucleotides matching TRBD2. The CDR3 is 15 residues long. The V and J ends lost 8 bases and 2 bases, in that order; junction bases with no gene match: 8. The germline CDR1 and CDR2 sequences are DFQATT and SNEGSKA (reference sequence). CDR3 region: CSPDLTSGTYNEQFF. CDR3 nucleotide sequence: TGCAGTCCGGACCTGACTAGCGGGACCTACAATGAGCAGTTCTTC.

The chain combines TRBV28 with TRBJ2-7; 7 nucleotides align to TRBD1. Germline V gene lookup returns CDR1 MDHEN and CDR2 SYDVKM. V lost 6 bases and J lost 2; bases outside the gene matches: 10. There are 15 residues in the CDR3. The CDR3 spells CASSLTGLQTYEQYF. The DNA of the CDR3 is TGTGCCAGCAGCCTGACAGGGCTTCAGACCTACGAGCAGTACTTC.

The CDR3 loop is CASKRNTEAFF. The DNA for the CDR3 is TGTGCCAGCAAGAGGAACACTGAAGCTTTCTTT. V is TRBV28 and J is TRBJ1-1; no definite D call. Trimming shortened V by 7 bases and J by 1 base, and 4 bases separated the two germline ends. The CDR3 extends over 11 amino acids. From germline, CDR1 is MDHEN and CDR2 SYDVKM. Combining the CDR3 with reference TRBV28 and TRBJ1-1 gives the whole variable domain DVKVTQSSRYLVKRTGEKVFLECVQDMDHENMFWYRQDPGLGLRLIYFSYDVKMKEKGDIPEGYSVSREKKERFSLILESASTNQTSMYLCASKRNTEAFFGQGTRLTVV.

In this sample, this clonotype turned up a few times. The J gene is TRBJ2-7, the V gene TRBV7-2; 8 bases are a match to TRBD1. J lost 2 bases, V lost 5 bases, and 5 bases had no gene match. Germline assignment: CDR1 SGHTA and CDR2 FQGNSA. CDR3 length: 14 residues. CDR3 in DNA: TGTGCCAGCAGCGGTCCGGGACAGGCCTACGAGCAGTACTTC. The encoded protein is CASSGPGQAYEQYF.

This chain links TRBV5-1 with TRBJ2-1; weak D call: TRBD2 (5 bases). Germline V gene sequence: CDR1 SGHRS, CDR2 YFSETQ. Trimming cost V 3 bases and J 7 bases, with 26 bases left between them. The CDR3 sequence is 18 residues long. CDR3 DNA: TGCGCCAGCAGCTCCGAGGGCCGGGCGGGCACCCCCAGGAATGAGCAGTTCTTC. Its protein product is CASSSEGRAGTPRNEQFF.

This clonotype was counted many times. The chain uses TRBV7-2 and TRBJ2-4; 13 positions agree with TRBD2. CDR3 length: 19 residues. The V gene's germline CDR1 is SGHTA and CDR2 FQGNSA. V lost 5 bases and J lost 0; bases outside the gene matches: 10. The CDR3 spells CASSVIGGTSGVAKNIQYF. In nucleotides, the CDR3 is TGTGCCAGCAGCGTTATCGGAGGGACTAGCGGGGTAGCCAAAAACATTCAGTACTTC.

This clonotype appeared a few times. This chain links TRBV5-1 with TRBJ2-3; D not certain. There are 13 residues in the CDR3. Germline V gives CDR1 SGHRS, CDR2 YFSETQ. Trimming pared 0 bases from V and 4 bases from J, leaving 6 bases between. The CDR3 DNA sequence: TGCGCCAGCAGCTTGGGCGCCCCAGATACGCAGTATTTT. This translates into CASSLGAPDTQYF.

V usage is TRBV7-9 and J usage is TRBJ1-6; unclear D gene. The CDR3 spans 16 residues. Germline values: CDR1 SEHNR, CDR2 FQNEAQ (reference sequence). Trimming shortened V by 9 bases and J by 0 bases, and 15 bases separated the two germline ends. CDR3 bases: TGTGCCAGAGATCTGAATCGGAGCTCCTATAATTCACCCCTCCACTTT. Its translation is CARDLNRSSYNSPLHF.

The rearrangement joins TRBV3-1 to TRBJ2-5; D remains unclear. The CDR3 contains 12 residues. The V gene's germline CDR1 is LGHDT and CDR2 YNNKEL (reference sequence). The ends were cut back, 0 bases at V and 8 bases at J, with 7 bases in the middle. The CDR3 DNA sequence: TGTGCCAGCAGCCAAGAGACCCGAACCCAGTACTTC. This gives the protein CASSQETRTQYF.

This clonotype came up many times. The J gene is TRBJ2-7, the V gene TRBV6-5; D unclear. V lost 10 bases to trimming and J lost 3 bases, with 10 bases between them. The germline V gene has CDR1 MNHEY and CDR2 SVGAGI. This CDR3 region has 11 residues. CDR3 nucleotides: TGTGCCACCGTGGTGGGCTACGAGCAGTACTTC. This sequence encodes CATVVGYEQYF.

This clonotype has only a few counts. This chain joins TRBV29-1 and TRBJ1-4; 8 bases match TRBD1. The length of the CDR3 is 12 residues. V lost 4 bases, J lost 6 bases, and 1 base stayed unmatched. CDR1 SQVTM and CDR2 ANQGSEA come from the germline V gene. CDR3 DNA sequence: TGCAGCGTTGCACAGGGGGATGAAAAACTGTTTTTT. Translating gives CSVAQGDEKLFF.

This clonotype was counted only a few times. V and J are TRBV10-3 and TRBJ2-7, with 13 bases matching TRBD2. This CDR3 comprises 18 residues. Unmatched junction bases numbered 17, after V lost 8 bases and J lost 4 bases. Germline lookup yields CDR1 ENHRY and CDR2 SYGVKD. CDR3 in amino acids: CAIPGLAGVPWDSYEQYF. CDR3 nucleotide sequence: TGTGCCATCCCTGGACTAGCGGGAGTCCCATGGGATTCGTACGAGCAGTACTTC.

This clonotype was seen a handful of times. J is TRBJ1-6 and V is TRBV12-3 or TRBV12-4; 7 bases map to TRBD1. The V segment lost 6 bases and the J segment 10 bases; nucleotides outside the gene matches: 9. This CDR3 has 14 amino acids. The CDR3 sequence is CASSHRDRGSPLHF. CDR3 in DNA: TGTGCCAGCAGCCACAGGGACAGAGGATCACCCCTCCACTTT.

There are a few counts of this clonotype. CDR3 sequence (DNA): TGTGCCAGCAGCTTGCAATCAGGCTACAATGAGCAGTTCTTC. The encoded protein is CASSLQSGYNEQFF. The chain employs TRBV5-6 and TRBJ2-1; D unresolved. The CDR3 is 14 residues long. Trimming removed 1 base from V and 3 bases from J, with 8 bases in between. Germline V CDR1 and CDR2: SGHDT, YYEEEE.

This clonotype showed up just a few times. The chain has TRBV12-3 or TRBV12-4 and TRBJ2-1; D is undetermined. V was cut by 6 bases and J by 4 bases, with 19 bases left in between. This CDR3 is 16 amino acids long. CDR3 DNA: TGTGCCAGCAGAGGCCTGTCGCGTGGGCATTACAATGAGCAGTTCTTC. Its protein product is CASRGLSRGHYNEQFF.

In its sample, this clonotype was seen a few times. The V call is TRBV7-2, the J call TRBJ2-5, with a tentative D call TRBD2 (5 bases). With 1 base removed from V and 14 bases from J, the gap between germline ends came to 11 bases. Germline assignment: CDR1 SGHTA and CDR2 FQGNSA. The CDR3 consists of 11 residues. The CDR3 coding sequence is TGTGCCAGCAGCTTAGGGAGCGGCCAATACTTC. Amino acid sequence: CASSLGSGQYF.

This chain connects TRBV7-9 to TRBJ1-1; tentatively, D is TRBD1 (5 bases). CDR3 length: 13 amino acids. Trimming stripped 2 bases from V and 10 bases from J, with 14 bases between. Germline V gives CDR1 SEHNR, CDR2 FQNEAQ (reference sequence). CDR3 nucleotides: TGTGCCAGCAGCTTACTCCAGGGAGGCGCAGCTTTCTTT. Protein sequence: CASSLLQGGAAFF.

This CDR3 reads CSALPGQGAYEQYF. DNA for the CDR3: TGCAGTGCTCTTCCGGGACAGGGGGCTTACGAGCAGTACTTC. The chain links TRBV20-1 to TRBJ2-7, with 12 bases aligning to TRBD1. The V gene end was trimmed by 5 bases and the J gene end by 4 bases; junction bases not matched to a gene: 6. Germline CDR1 DFQATT, CDR2 SNEGSKA (reference sequence). The CDR3 contains 14 residues.

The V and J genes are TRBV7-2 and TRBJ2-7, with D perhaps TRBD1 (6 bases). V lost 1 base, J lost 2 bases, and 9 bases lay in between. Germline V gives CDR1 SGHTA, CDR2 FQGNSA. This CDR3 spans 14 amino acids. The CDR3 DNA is TGTGCCAGCAGCTTAGAGCCAGGGGCCTACGAGCAGTACTTC. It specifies CASSLEPGAYEQYF.

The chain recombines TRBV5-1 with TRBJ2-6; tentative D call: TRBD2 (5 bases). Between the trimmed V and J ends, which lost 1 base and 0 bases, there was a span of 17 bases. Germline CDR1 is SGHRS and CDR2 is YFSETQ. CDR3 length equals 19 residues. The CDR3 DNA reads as TGCGCCAGCAGCTTGAAGGTCGTCGGGGATAGCTCTGGGGCCAACGTCCTGACTTTC. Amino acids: CASSLKVVGDSSGANVLTF.

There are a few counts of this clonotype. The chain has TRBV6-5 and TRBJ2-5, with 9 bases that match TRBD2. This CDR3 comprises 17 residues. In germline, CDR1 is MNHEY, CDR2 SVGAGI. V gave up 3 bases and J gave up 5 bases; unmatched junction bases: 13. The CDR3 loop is CASSYNSLSGSGETQYF. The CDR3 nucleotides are TGTGCCAGCAGTTATAATAGTCTTAGCGGGAGTGGGGAGACCCAGTACTTC.